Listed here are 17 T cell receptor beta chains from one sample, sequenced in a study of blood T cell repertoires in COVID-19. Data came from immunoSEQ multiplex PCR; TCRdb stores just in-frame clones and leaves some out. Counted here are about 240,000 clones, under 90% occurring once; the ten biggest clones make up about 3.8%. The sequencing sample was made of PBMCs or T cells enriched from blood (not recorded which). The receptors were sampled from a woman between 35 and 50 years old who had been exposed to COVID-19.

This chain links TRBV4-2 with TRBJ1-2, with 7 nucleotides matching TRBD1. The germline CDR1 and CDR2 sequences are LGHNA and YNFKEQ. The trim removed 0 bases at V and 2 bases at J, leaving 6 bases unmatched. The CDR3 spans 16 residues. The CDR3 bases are TGTGCCAGCAGCCAAGAAGTTGGACAGGAGAACTATGGCTACACCTTC. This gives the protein CASSQEVGQENYGYTF.

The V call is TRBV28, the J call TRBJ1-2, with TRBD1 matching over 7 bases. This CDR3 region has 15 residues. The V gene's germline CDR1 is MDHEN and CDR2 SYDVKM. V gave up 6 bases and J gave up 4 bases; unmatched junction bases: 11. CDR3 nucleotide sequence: TGTGCCAGCAGCACCCCAACAGGGGACCCCTATGGCTACACCTTC. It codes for CASSTPTGDPYGYTF.

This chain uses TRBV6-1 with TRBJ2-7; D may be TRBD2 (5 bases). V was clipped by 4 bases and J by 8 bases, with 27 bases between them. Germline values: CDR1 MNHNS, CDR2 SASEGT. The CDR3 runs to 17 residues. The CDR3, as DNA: TGTGCCAGCAGTGCACGCTCCAGGTCCCCTCTTGGGAGCAAGCAGTACTTC. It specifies CASSARSRSPLGSKQYF.

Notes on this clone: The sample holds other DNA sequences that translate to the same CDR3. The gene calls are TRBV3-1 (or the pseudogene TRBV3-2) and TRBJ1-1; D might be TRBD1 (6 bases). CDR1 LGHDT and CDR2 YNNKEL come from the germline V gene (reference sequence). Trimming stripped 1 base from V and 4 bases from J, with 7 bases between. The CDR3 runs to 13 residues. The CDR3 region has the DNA TGTGCCAGCAGCCAAGGAGGGGGCACTGAAGCTTTCTTT. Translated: CASSQGGGTEAFF.

CDR3 in DNA: TGTGCCAGCACCTCCGGGACAGCTTCCTCCTACGAGCAGTACTTC. This codes for CASTSGTASSYEQYF. This chain joins TRBV6-5 and TRBJ2-7; TRBD1 matches 7 bases. The V gene's germline CDR1 is MNHEY and CDR2 SVGAGI. V gave up 7 bases and J gave up 0 bases; unmatched junction bases: 9. The CDR3 is 15 residues long.

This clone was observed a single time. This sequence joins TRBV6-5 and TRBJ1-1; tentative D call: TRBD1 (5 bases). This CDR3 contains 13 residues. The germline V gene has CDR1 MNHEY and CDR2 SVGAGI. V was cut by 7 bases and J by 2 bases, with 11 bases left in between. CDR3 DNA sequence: TGTGCCAGCAAATCACAGGTTAACACTGAAGCTTTCTTT. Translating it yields CASKSQVNTEAFF.

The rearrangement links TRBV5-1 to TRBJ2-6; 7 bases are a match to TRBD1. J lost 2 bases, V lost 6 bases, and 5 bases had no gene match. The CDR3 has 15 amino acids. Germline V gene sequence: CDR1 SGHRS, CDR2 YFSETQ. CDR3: CASMTGRAGANVLTF. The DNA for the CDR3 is TGCGCCAGCATGACAGGGCGGGCTGGGGCCAACGTCCTGACTTTC.

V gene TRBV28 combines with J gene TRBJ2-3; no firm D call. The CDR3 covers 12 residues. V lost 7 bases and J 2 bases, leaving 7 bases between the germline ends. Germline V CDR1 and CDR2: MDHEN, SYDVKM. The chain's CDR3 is CASMSYTDTQYF. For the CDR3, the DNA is TGTGCCAGCATGAGTTACACAGATACGCAGTATTTT.

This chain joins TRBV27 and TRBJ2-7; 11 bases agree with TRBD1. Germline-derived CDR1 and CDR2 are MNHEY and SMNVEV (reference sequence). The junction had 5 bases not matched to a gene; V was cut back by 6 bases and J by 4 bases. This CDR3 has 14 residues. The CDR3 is CASRRTGGAYEQYF. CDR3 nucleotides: TGTGCCAGCAGAAGGACAGGGGGCGCGTACGAGCAGTACTTC.

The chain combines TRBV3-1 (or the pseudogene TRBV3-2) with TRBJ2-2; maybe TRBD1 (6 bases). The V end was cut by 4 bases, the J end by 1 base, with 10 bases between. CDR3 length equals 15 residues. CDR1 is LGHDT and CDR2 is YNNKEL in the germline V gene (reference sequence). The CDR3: CASSPRDMNTGELFF. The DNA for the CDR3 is TGTGCCAGCAGCCCCCGGGACATGAACACCGGGGAGCTGTTTTTT.

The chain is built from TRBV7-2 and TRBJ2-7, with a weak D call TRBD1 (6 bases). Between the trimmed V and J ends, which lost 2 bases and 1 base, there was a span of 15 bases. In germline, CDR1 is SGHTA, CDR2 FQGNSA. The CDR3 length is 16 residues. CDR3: CASSLSTGQGSYEQYF. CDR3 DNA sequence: TGTGCCAGCAGCTTATCGACAGGCCAAGGATCCTACGAGCAGTACTTC.

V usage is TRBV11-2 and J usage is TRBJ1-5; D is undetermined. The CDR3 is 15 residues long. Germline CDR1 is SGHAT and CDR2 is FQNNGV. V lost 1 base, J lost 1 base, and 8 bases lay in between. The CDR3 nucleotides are TGTGCCAGCAGCTTAGGTCCCGAGAGCAATCAGCCCCAGCATTTT. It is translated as CASSLGPESNQPQHF.

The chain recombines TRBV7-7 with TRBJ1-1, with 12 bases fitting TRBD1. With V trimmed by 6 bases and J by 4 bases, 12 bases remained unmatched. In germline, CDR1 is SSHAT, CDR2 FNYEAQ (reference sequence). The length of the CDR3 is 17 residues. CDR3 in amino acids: CASSSPGQGALSTEAFF. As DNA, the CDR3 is TGTGCCAGCAGTTCACCGGGACAGGGGGCTTTAAGCACTGAAGCTTTCTTT.

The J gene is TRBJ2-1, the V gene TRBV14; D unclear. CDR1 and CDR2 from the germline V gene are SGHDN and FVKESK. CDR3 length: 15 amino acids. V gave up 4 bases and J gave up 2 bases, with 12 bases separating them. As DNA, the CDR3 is TGTGCCAGCAGCCCGTTAGAGTTTCCCTACAATGAGCAGTTCTTC. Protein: CASSPLEFPYNEQFF.

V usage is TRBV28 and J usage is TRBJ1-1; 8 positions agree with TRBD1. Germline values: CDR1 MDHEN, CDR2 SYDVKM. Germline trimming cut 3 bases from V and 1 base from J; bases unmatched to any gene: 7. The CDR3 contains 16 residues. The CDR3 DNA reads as TGTGCCAGCAGTTTTTGGGCAGGGGGCGCGAACACTGAAGCTTTCTTT. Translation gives CASSFWAGGANTEAFF.

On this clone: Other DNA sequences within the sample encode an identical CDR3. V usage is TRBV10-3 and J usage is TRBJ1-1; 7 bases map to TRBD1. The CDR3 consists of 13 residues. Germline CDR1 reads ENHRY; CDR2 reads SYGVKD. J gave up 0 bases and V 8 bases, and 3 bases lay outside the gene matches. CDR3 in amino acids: CAIRDSMNTEAFF. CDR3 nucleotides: TGTGCCATCCGGGACAGTATGAACACTGAAGCTTTCTTT.

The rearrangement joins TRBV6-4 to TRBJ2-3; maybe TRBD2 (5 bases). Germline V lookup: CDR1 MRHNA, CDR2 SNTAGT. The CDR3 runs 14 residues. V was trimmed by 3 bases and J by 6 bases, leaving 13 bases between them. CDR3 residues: CASSDVGLADTQYF. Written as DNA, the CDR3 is TGTGCCAGCAGTGATGTCGGCCTAGCTGATACGCAGTATTTT.